Listed below are T cell receptor beta chains from one sample, sequenced in a study of shared clonotypes between healthy human individuals. Assay: immunoSEQ multiplex PCR; the TCRdb copy retains only in-frame clones and omits some. The sample records hundreds of thousands of clones, just over 95% being singletons. Specimen: naive CD8+ T cells sorted from blood. These receptor sequences come from a man between 25 and 39 years old in good health. Both conserved end residues are part of each CDR3. The D gene is left open where the match is weak. Not every row has a clone size; where given, it reads once, few, many or a size class.

j_gene: TRBJ1-4
abundance: -
d_gene: -
v_gene: TRBV5-1
CDR3nt: TGCGCCAGCAGCTTGAGAGTTAGCGACAGCTGGAATGAAAAACTGTTTTTT
CDR3aa: CASSLRVSDSWNEKLFF

j_gene: TRBJ2-3
abundance: -
d_gene: TRBD2
v_gene: TRBV14
CDR3nt: TGTGCCAGCAGCCTTTATAGCGGGAGGGCCACAAGGGGCACAGATACGCAGTATTTT
CDR3aa: CASSLYSGRATRGTDTQYF

j_gene: TRBJ1-4
abundance: -
d_gene: TRBD1
v_gene: TRBV2
CDR3nt: TGTGCCAGCAGTGAATTTTGGAGGCCATCCGGGACAGTTGATGAAAAACTGTTTTTT
CDR3aa: CASSEFWRPSGTVDEKLFF

j_gene: TRBJ2-2
abundance: -
d_gene: TRBD1
v_gene: TRBV27
CDR3nt: TGTGCCAGCAGTTTACCGACAGGGACCGGGGAGCTGTTTTTT
CDR3aa: CASSLPTGTGELFF

j_gene: TRBJ2-2
abundance: -
d_gene: TRBD1
v_gene: TRBV7-8
CDR3nt: TGTGCCAGCAGCGAGGGGGCGCGGAACACCGGGGAGCTGTTTTTT
CDR3aa: CASSEGARNTGELFF

j_gene: TRBJ2-1
abundance: -
d_gene: -
v_gene: TRBV9
CDR3nt: TGTGCCAGCAATCCGACGGGAAGCTCCTACAATGAGCAGTTCTTC
CDR3aa: CASNPTGSSYNEQFF

j_gene: TRBJ2-7
abundance: -
d_gene: TRBD2
v_gene: TRBV27
CDR3nt: TGTGCCAGCAGTATAGCGGGTGACTACGAGCAGTACTTC
CDR3aa: CASSIAGDYEQYF

j_gene: TRBJ2-1
abundance: -
d_gene: -
v_gene: TRBV9
CDR3nt: TGTGCCAGCAGCGTAGCTGGTAATGAGCAGTTCTTC
CDR3aa: CASSVAGNEQFF

j_gene: TRBJ1-2
abundance: -
d_gene: -
v_gene: TRBV28
CDR3nt: TGTGCCAGCAGTTTATGGTTGGGGCTCGGCTACACCTTC
CDR3aa: CASSLWLGLGYTF

j_gene: TRBJ1-5
abundance: -
d_gene: TRBD1
v_gene: TRBV27
CDR3nt: TGTGCCAGCAGTTTATCAGGGACAGGGGGCGGCCAGCCCCAGCATTTT
CDR3aa: CASSLSGTGGGQPQHF

j_gene: TRBJ2-1
abundance: -
d_gene: TRBD2
v_gene: TRBV15
CDR3nt: TGTGCCACCAGCAGAGAGACTAGCGCGGCCTACAATGAGCAGTTCTTC
CDR3aa: CATSRETSAAYNEQFF

j_gene: TRBJ2-7
abundance: once
d_gene: -
v_gene: TRBV2
CDR3nt: TGTGCCAGCAGTGAAGCGCTTTTAACCTACGAGCAGTACTTC
CDR3aa: CASSEALLTYEQYF

j_gene: TRBJ2-1
abundance: -
d_gene: TRBD2
v_gene: TRBV19
CDR3nt: TGTGCCAGTAGTATAGGGACTAGCGGTACATTACACAATGAGCAGTTCTTC
CDR3aa: CASSIGTSGTLHNEQFF

j_gene: TRBJ2-1
abundance: -
d_gene: TRBD2
v_gene: TRBV5-6
CDR3nt: TGTGCCAGCAGCTTGAGGGCGGGAGTTGCCTACAATGAGCAGTTCTTC
CDR3aa: CASSLRAGVAYNEQFF

j_gene: TRBJ1-2
abundance: -
d_gene: -
v_gene: TRBV29-1
CDR3nt: TGCAGCGTTGGAGGCTATGGCTACACCTTC
CDR3aa: CSVGGYGYTF

j_gene: TRBJ2-7
abundance: -
d_gene: -
v_gene: TRBV27
CDR3nt: TGTGCCAGCAGTCTTCGACAGTCCTACGAGCAGTACTTC
CDR3aa: CASSLRQSYEQYF

j_gene: TRBJ2-1
abundance: -
d_gene: TRBD2
v_gene: TRBV29-1
CDR3nt: TGCAGCGTTGGGGGGGGAAGCTCCTACAATGAGCAGTTCTTC
CDR3aa: CSVGGGSSYNEQFF

j_gene: TRBJ2-7
abundance: -
d_gene: -
v_gene: TRBV28
CDR3nt: TGTGCCAGCAGTTTACCCGGCGAAGTGAGCCCCTACGAGCAGTACTTC
CDR3aa: CASSLPGEVSPYEQYF

j_gene: TRBJ2-1
abundance: once
d_gene: TRBD2
v_gene: TRBV29-1
CDR3nt: TGCAGCGTCGGGCTAGCGGGAGTTAATGAGCAGTTCTTC
CDR3aa: CSVGLAGVNEQFF

j_gene: TRBJ2-7
abundance: -
d_gene: -
v_gene: TRBV19
CDR3nt: TGTGCCAGTAGTATCGGAGGGTACGAGCAGTACTTC
CDR3aa: CASSIGGYEQYF

j_gene: TRBJ2-7
abundance: -
d_gene: -
v_gene: TRBV5-5
CDR3nt: TGTGCCAGCAGCGGGGGGACAGCCTACGAGCAGTACTTC
CDR3aa: CASSGGTAYEQYF

j_gene: TRBJ2-5
abundance: -
d_gene: -
v_gene: TRBV4-2
CDR3nt: TGTGCCAGCAGCCAAGACGAACAAGAGACCCAGTACTTC
CDR3aa: CASSQDEQETQYF

j_gene: TRBJ2-1
abundance: -
d_gene: TRBD1
v_gene: TRBV4-3
CDR3nt: TGCGCCAGCAGCCCTGGGACAGGGAGGCTCAATGAGCAGTTCTTC
CDR3aa: CASSPGTGRLNEQFF

j_gene: TRBJ1-3
abundance: -
d_gene: -
v_gene: TRBV4-1
CDR3nt: TGCGCCAGCACCGGACAGGGAAACACCATATATTTT
CDR3aa: CASTGQGNTIYF

j_gene: TRBJ1-1
abundance: -
d_gene: -
v_gene: TRBV9
CDR3nt: TGTGCCAGCAGCGAAACAGGGTGGGACACTGAAGCTTTCTTT
CDR3aa: CASSETGWDTEAFF